The 24 T cell receptor beta chains presented below share a single source sample, sequenced in a study of control samples from healthy donors and cancer patients (dated by TCRdb to between 2020 and 2021). Library creation used the immunoSEQ multiplex PCR assay. Here the immuneACCESS table is served through TCRdb, limited to in-frame sequences with V and J called. Missing clones are a known gap in these copies; in checked studies unresolved V genes cover under half, and the rest lacks a known reason. Here the sample has roughly 20,000 clones; around 84% occur a single time. Under 35% of the sample is in the top ten clones. The material sequenced was PBMCs. The receptors here all came from a man older than 75 with head and neck cancer.

The chain combines TRBV21-1 with TRBJ2-7; the table names TRBD2, a call not compared with the DNA. TRBV21-1 corresponds to a pseudogene. This CDR3 has 11 residues. The CDR3 region has the DNA TGTGCCAGCAGCATGATTAGCGGGACGTACTTC. This translates into CASSMISGTYF.

This chain connects TRBV10-3 to TRBJ1-2; perhaps TRBD1 as D (5 bases). The CDR3 is 13 amino acids. V was clipped by 5 bases and J by 4 bases, with 11 bases between them. From germline, CDR1 is ENHRY and CDR2 SYGVKD. DNA for the CDR3: TGTGCCATCAGTTATGAGGGGACCTATGGCTACACCTTC. It codes for CAISYEGTYGYTF.

The chain uses TRBV4-3 and TRBJ2-2; 12 bases are shared with TRBD2. V shed 0 bases and J 8 bases; nucleotides not matched to a gene: 10. The CDR3 loop spans 18 amino acids. In germline, CDR1 is LGHNA, CDR2 YSLEER. The CDR3 protein is CASSQDTGLAGGSGELFF. In nucleotides, the CDR3 is TGCGCCAGCAGCCAAGATACGGGCCTAGCGGGAGGGTCTGGGGAGCTGTTTTTT.

This clone was counted a few times. The chain employs TRBV7-8 and TRBJ1-5; 7 bases match TRBD1. CDR1 and CDR2 from the germline V gene are SGHVS and FQNEAQ. This CDR3 has 14 residues. Germline trimming cut 5 bases from V and 2 bases from J; bases unmatched to any gene: 3. For the CDR3, the DNA is TGTGCCAGCAGCCCCGGACAGGGCAATCAGCCCCAGCATTTT. It specifies CASSPGQGNQPQHF.

The chain uses TRBV10-3 and TRBJ2-3, with D maybe TRBD1 (6 bases). Germline V gives CDR1 ENHRY, CDR2 SYGVKD. Trimming cost V 1 base and J 5 bases, with 16 bases left between them. The CDR3 runs to 16 residues. The CDR3 spells CAISEFGQSPGDTQYF. CDR3 nucleotide sequence: TGTGCCATCAGTGAGTTCGGACAGTCCCCCGGAGATACGCAGTATTTT.

The chain is built from TRBV18 and TRBJ1-1, with 7 bases that match TRBD1. Germline V gene sequence: CDR1 KGHSH, CDR2 LQKENI. The CDR3 contains 13 residues. Trimming at V came to 6 bases and at J to 5 bases, leaving 6 bases not matched to a gene. The CDR3 is CASSYSGGTEAFF. In nucleotides, the CDR3 is TGTGCCAGCTCCTACTCAGGGGGGACTGAAGCTTTCTTT. Drawing the rest from reference TRBV18 and TRBJ1-1, the complete variable domain is NAGVMQNPRHLVRRRGQEARLRCSPMKGHSHVYWYRQLPEEGLKFMVYLQKENIIDESGMPKERFSAEFPKEGPSILRIQQVVRGDSAAYFCASSYSGGTEAFFGQGTRLTVV.

The V and J genes are TRBV21-1 and TRBJ1-3; the table's D call, TRBD1, was not checked against the DNA. TRBV21-1 is a recognized pseudogene. The CDR3 extends over 16 amino acids. CDR3 sequence reads: CASSKGNIISGNTIYF. The CDR3 DNA reads as TGTGCCAGCAGCAAAGGCAACATCATCTCTGGAAACACCATATATTTT.

The V gene is TRBV2, the J gene TRBJ2-7; 12 nucleotides agree with TRBD1. The length of the CDR3 is 12 residues. V lost 6 bases and J lost 9; bases outside the gene matches: 3. CDR1 and CDR2 from the germline V gene are SNHLY and FYNNEI. The CDR3 sequence is CASSLGQGAQYF. The CDR3 DNA reads as TGTGCCAGCAGCTTGGGACAGGGGGCGCAGTACTTC.

The chain joins TRBV7-6 to TRBJ2-7; TRBD2 aligns across 8 bases. V dropped 4 bases and J dropped 5; count of bases not matched to a gene: 10. The CDR3 is 15 residues long. The germline gives CDR1 SGHVS, CDR2 FNYEAQ. The CDR3 DNA follows: TGTGCCAGCAGCTCGGGGGGGGCGGCATTCCACGAGCAGTACTTC. Amino acids: CASSSGGAAFHEQYF.

The CDR3 region is CASSEGGDEAFF. CDR3 in DNA: TGTGCCAGCAGTGAGGGCGGTGATGAAGCTTTCTTT. This chain links TRBV2 with TRBJ1-1; D remains ambiguous. Germline CDR1 is SNHLY and CDR2 is FYNNEI. The CDR3 has 12 residues. Trimming shortened V by 3 bases and J by 7 bases, and 9 bases separated the two germline ends.

The chain is built from TRBV9 and TRBJ2-5; D is undetermined. The CDR3 runs to 15 residues. V was clipped by 3 bases and J by 1 base, with 13 bases between them. Germline CDR1 and CDR2: SGDLS and YYNGEE. The CDR3 DNA reads as TGTGCCAGCAGCGCCCGACAAGGAGTCCAAGAGACCCAGTACTTC. Its translation is CASSARQGVQETQYF.

This CDR3 reads CASSLAGLPYEQYF. The CDR3 bases are TGCGCCAGCAGCTTGGCTGGGTTACCCTACGAGCAGTACTTC. The chain recombines TRBV5-1 with TRBJ2-7; D not certain. The V and J ends lost 0 bases and 2 bases respectively, with 9 bases between them. CDR3 length: 14 residues. The germline V gene has CDR1 SGHRS and CDR2 YFSETQ.

The chain uses TRBV6-5 and TRBJ2-3; D possibly corresponds to TRBD2 (6 bases). Germline CDR1 reads MNHEY; CDR2 reads SVGAGI. Between the trimmed V and J ends, which lost 2 bases and 0 bases, there was a span of 6 bases. CDR3 length: 14 amino acids. CDR3 amino acids: CASSYGGSTDTQYF. The CDR3 DNA is TGTGCCAGCAGTTACGGGGGGAGCACAGATACGCAGTATTTT.

V and J are TRBV18 and TRBJ1-5; no firm D call. Trimming stripped 3 bases from V and 6 bases from J, with 9 bases between. Germline assignment: CDR1 KGHSH and CDR2 LQKENI. CDR3 size: 13 residues. CDR3 in DNA: TGTGCCAGCTCACCCTTCTTTAGTCAGCCCCAGCATTTT. The encoded protein is CASSPFFSQPQHF. Variable domain in full (rest from reference TRBV18 and TRBJ1-5): NAGVMQNPRHLVRRRGQEARLRCSPMKGHSHVYWYRQLPEEGLKFMVYLQKENIIDESGMPKERFSAEFPKEGPSILRIQQVVRGDSAAYFCASSPFFSQPQHFGDGTRLSIL.

The rearrangement uses TRBV3-1 (or the pseudogene TRBV3-2) and TRBJ2-7; 8 bases are a match to TRBD2. CDR1 is LGHDT, CDR2 YNNKEL, per germline (reference sequence). The ends lost 3 bases at V and 3 bases at J; junction bases unmatched: 1. The CDR3 is 13 amino acids. The chain's CDR3 is CASSHAGGYEQYF. The CDR3 DNA sequence: TGTGCCAGCAGCCATGCGGGGGGCTACGAGCAGTACTTC.

This clone is a singleton in its sample. The chain has TRBV7-2 and TRBJ1-2, with D perhaps TRBD1 (6 bases). V lost 2 bases, J lost 0 bases, and 13 bases lay in between. The CDR3 sequence is 16 residues long. Germline loops: CDR1 SGHTA, CDR2 FQGNSA. The CDR3 nucleotides are TGTGCCAGCAGCTTAACCGCAGGGGCTTCTAACTATGGCTACACCTTC. It is translated as CASSLTAGASNYGYTF. Filled out from reference TRBV7-2 and TRBJ1-2, the complete variable domain reads GAGVSQSPSNKVTEKGKDVELRCDPISGHTALYWYRQSLGQGLEFLIYFQGNSAPDKSGLPSDRFSAERTGGSVSTLTIQRTQQEDSAVYLCASSLTAGASNYGYTFGSGTRLTVV.

The chain recombines TRBV9 with TRBJ1-2; D gene unclear. CDR3 size: 15 residues. The V end lost 1 base, the J end lost 2 bases, and 12 bases lay between the germline ends. Germline V CDR1 and CDR2: SGDLS, YYNGEE. The CDR3: CASSVTGNGNYGYTF. In DNA, the CDR3 is TGTGCCAGCAGCGTAACCGGGAACGGGAACTATGGCTACACCTTC.

The CDR3 DNA follows: TGTGCCAGCAGCCGTGGCCGCACGAACACCGGGGAGCTGTTTTTT. Translation: CASSRGRTNTGELFF. The chain joins TRBV5-6 to TRBJ2-2; D remains unclear. The CDR3 covers 15 residues. The V end lost 4 bases, the J end lost 0 bases, and 10 bases lay between the germline ends. Germline CDR1 is SGHDT and CDR2 is YYEEEE.

J is TRBJ2-6 and V is TRBV4-1; D is possibly TRBD1 or TRBD2 (5 bases each). The CDR3 totals 17 residues. The germline gives CDR1 MGHRA, CDR2 YSYEKL. Trimming shortened V by 0 bases and J by 2 bases, and 11 bases separated the two germline ends. CDR3 in amino acids: CASSQDPPGPGANVLTF. The CDR3 nucleotides read TGCGCCAGCAGCCAAGATCCGCCGGGGCCTGGGGCCAACGTCCTGACTTTC.

CDR3 region: CASIKSGSGRVFF. Written as DNA, the CDR3 is TGTGCCAGCATCAAGTCAGGGTCAGGGAGGGTGTTTTTT. V usage is TRBV6-5 and J usage is TRBJ2-2, with 7 bases fitting TRBD2. Germline V lookup: CDR1 MNHEY, CDR2 SVGAGI. V lost 7 bases to trimming and J lost 15 bases; unmatched junction nucleotides: 14. The CDR3 is 13 residues long.

The V and J genes are TRBV19 and TRBJ2-6, with D hard to call. CDR1 is LNHDA, CDR2 SQIVND, per germline (reference sequence). The CDR3 contains 15 residues. Trimming removed 1 base from V and 2 bases from J, with 6 bases in between. CDR3 in DNA: TGTGCCAGTAGTATAGGTTCGGCTGGGGCCAACGTCCTGACTTTC. It translates to CASSIGSAGANVLTF.

The chain combines TRBV9 with TRBJ1-6; 11 bases line up with TRBD1. The CDR3 has 16 residues. The germline CDR1 and CDR2 sequences are SGDLS and YYNGEE. V lost 4 bases to trimming and J lost 6 bases; unmatched junction nucleotides: 6. CDR3 protein: CASSPDRGPTNSPLHF. CDR3 DNA sequence: TGTGCCAGCAGCCCGGACAGGGGGCCTACTAATTCACCCCTCCACTTT.

The chain carries TRBV11-2 and TRBJ2-6; the match to TRBD1 covers 9 bases. The germline CDR1 and CDR2 sequences are SGHAT and FQNNGV. V lost 4 bases and J lost 1; bases outside the gene matches: 8. The CDR3 runs 18 residues. CDR3 protein: CASSSPGQGLSGANVLTF. The CDR3 coding sequence is TGTGCCAGCAGCTCCCCGGGACAGGGCCTATCTGGGGCCAACGTCCTGACTTTC.

The J gene is TRBJ2-3, the V gene TRBV6-2 or TRBV6-3; TRBD2 matches 10 bases. Germline CDR1 reads MNHEY; CDR2 reads SVGEGT. This CDR3 contains 13 residues. V lost 4 bases to trimming and J lost 5 bases; unmatched junction nucleotides: 0. CDR3 in DNA: TGTGCCAGCAGTTCTAGCGGGGGAGATACGCAGTATTTT. Its translation: CASSSSGGDTQYF.